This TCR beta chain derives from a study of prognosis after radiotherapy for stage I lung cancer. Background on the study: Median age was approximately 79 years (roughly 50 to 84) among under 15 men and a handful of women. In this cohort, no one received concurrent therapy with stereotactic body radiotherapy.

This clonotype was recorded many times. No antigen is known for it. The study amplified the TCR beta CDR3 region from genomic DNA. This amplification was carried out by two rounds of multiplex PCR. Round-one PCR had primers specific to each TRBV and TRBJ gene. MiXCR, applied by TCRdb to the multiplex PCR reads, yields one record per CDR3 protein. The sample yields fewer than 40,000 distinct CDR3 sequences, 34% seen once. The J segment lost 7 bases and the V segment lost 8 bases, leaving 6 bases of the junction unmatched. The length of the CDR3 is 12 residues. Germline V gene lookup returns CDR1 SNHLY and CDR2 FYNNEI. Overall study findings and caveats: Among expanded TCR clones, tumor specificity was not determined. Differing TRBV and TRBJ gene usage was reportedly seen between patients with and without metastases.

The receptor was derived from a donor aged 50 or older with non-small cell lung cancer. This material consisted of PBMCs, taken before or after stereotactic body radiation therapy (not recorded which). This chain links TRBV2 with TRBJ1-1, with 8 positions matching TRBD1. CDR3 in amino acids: CASGQGKFEAFF. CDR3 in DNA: TGTGCCAGCGGACAGGGTAAATTTGAAGCTTTCTTT.